This T cell receptor (beta chain) emerged from a study of blood T cell repertoires in COVID-19. Study summary: PBMCs, B-cell-depleted T cells, or T cells provided the cDNA or gDNA that made up the material.

V was trimmed by 4 bases and J by 7 bases, leaving 17 bases between them. The CDR3 sequence is 14 residues long. CDR1 and CDR2 from the germline V gene are SGDLS and YYNGEE. Methods used by the authors: Nucleated cell number was recorded as an estimate derived from reference gene primer amplification. Clones were sequenced by immunoSEQ multiplex PCR, and TCRdb holds only the in-frame ones, with some missing. V, J and clone size are taken as reported in that table, and D and trimming were inferred from the DNA itself. The sample shows approximately 100,000 clones, around 81% of them seen only once. The genes are TRBV9 and TRBJ1-1; a possible D gene is TRBD1 (5 bases). Sequenced: peripheral blood. This sequence was found in a human donor in a cohort sampled during active or convalescent COVID-19. The CDR3 nucleotides read TGTGCCAGCAGCAAAGATGTAGGGGCCGGTGAAGCTTTCTTT. Amino acid sequence: CASSKDVGAGEAFF.